Below are 8 T cell receptor beta chains sequenced from a single sample in a study of CD8 T cells in Susac syndrome. With random hexamers, reverse transcription was performed on about 0.5 to 1 ug of RNA. TCRdb independently ran MiXCR on the immunoSEQ multiplex PCR reads; one entry per CDR3 protein. Among 150,000 to 160,000 distinct CDR3 sequences listed, about 95% were seen once. Specimen: CD4+ T cells from PBMCs. These receptors were collected from a human donor with Susac syndrome.

V gene TRBV20-1 combines with J gene TRBJ2-5; D gene unclear. Germline V CDR1 and CDR2: DFQATT, SNEGSKA (reference sequence). Trimming stripped 7 bases from V and 5 bases from J, with 11 bases between. This CDR3 is built from 11 residues. CDR3 loop: CSGAVAETQYF. The CDR3, as DNA: TGCAGTGGGGCTGTGGCGGAGACCCAGTACTTC.

The V gene is TRBV9, the J gene TRBJ2-7; D unresolved. This CDR3 is 13 amino acids long. Germline CDR1 and CDR2: SGDLS and YYNGEE. Trimming took 4 bases from V and 0 from J, leaving 8 bases between them. For the CDR3, the DNA is TGTGCCAGCAGCTCAAGTAGCTCCTACGAGCAGTACTTC. It specifies CASSSSSSYEQYF. Full variable domain (remainder filled in from reference TRBV9 and TRBJ2-7): DSGVTQTPKHLITATGQRVTLRCSPRSGDLSVYWYQQSLDQGLQFLIQYYNGEERAKGNILERFSAQQFPDLHSELNLSSLELGDSALYFCASSSSSSYEQYFGPGTRLTVT.

The chain is built from TRBV12-3 or TRBV12-4 and TRBJ2-1, with 9 bases aligning to TRBD2. The ends lost 10 bases at V and 1 base at J; junction bases unmatched: 2. The CDR3 sequence is 13 residues long. CDR3 residues: CATGLASYNEQFF. CDR3 bases: TGTGCCACCGGACTAGCGTCCTACAATGAGCAGTTCTTC.

The chain has TRBV5-4 and TRBJ2-1; a possible D gene is TRBD2 (7 bases). The germline V gene has CDR1 SGHNT and CDR2 YYREEE (reference sequence). The length of the CDR3 is 15 residues. V lost 0 bases and J 7 bases, leaving 14 bases between the germline ends. CDR3 DNA sequence: TGTGCCAGCAGCTTGGAAGGGGGGGCCCGGAATGAGCAGTTCTTC. Its protein product is CASSLEGGARNEQFF.

The chain combines TRBV9 with TRBJ2-3, with 11 bases aligning to TRBD1. The germline CDR1 and CDR2 sequences are SGDLS and YYNGEE. The CDR3 sequence is 14 residues long. The V segment lost 3 bases and the J segment 8 bases; nucleotides outside the gene matches: 5. In DNA form, the CDR3 reads TGTGCCAGCAGCGAAGGACAGGGGGCAAGTACGCAGTATTTT. The encoded protein is CASSEGQGASTQYF.

The gene calls are TRBV5-4 and TRBJ2-1; maybe TRBD1 (5 bases). The germline CDR1 and CDR2 sequences are SGHNT and YYREEE (reference sequence). CDR3 length: 13 amino acids. V lost 1 base, J lost 7 bases, and 9 bases lay in between. The CDR3 protein is CASSLKGLNEQFF. Written as DNA, the CDR3 is TGTGCCAGCAGCTTGAAGGGGCTAAATGAGCAGTTCTTC.

This clonotype was counted once. The J gene is TRBJ2-1, the V gene TRBV11-1; D is perhaps TRBD2 (7 bases). This CDR3 is built from 14 residues. V was clipped by 5 bases and J by 9 bases, with 17 bases between them. Per germline, CDR1 SGHAT and CDR2 FQDESV (reference sequence). This CDR3 reads CASSPQGGGSEQFF. The CDR3 DNA reads as TGTGCCAGCAGCCCTCAGGGCGGGGGCAGTGAGCAGTTCTTC.

This rearrangement joins TRBV4-1 to TRBJ2-7; 14 bases fit TRBD2. V lost 4 bases and J lost 4; bases outside the gene matches: 3. Germline V lookup: CDR1 MGHRA, CDR2 YSYEKL. The CDR3 extends over 15 amino acids. This chain's CDR3 is CASSLRTSGGYEQYF. The CDR3 DNA follows: TGCGCCAGCAGCCTGCGGACTAGCGGGGGGTACGAGCAGTACTTC.